This T cell receptor (beta chain) was sequenced for a study of blood T cell repertoires in COVID-19. Study-wide context: PBMCs, B-cell-depleted T cells, or T cells provided the cDNA or gDNA that made up the material.

Per the authors' pipeline: Amplified reference gene primers provided the basis for estimating nucleated cell counts. Sequenced by immunoSEQ multiplex PCR; TCRdb stores in-frame clones only, minus some. That table furnishes V, J and clone size, whereas the DNA furnished D and trimming. The data show roughly 100,000 clones, with about 85% seen just once and under 4% held by the top ten. The sequencing sample was made of peripheral blood. This receptor was taken from a man aged 50-60 years in a cohort sampled during active COVID-19.

The chain's CDR3 is CASSPPRGNQPQHF. The CDR3, as DNA: TGTGCCAGTAGTCCCCCCCGGGGCAATCAGCCCCAGCATTTT. The chain joins TRBV19 to TRBJ1-5; D unclear. The germline V and J ends were trimmed by 5 bases and 2 bases, with 10 bases remaining between them. Germline lookup yields CDR1 LNHDA and CDR2 SQIVND (reference sequence). The CDR3 has 14 amino acids.